The 17 T cell receptor beta chains reported below all come from one sample, sequenced in a study of cytomegalovirus exposure and HLA in healthy donors. The assay was immunoSEQ multiplex PCR, and TCRdb's table has in-frame clones only and misses some. The table includes a few hundred thousand clones, just over 85% detected once. Sequencing used PBMCs. The receptor source for this set is a woman younger than 35 in good health and CMV-seronegative.

This clone was seen only once. This chain uses TRBV29-1 with TRBJ2-7; 12 bases are shared with TRBD2. Per germline, CDR1 SQVTM and CDR2 ANQGSEA. After removal of 5 bases from V and 4 bases from J, the junction contained 9 bases not matched to a gene. The CDR3 runs to 15 residues. CDR3 nucleotide sequence: TGCAGCGTTCAACACTTGACTAGCGGGAGATACGAGCAGTACTTC. Amino acid sequence: CSVQHLTSGRYEQYF.

The CDR3 is CASSFQRTSGRAVTDTQYF. The CDR3 DNA follows: TGTGCCAGCAGCTTCCAGCGGACTAGCGGGAGAGCAGTAACAGATACGCAGTATTTT. The chain couples TRBV11-1 to TRBJ2-3, with 13 positions matching TRBD2. Germline V lookup: CDR1 SGHAT, CDR2 FQDESV (reference sequence). The CDR3 totals 19 residues. V lost 3 bases to trimming and J lost 3 bases; unmatched junction nucleotides: 12.

Comments on this clone: The sample holds other DNA sequences that translate to the same CDR3. The chain carries TRBV10-3 and TRBJ1-2; no definite D call. V lost 3 bases, J lost 6 bases, and 11 bases lay in between. Germline CDR1 is ENHRY and CDR2 is SYGVKD. This CDR3 has 13 residues. CDR3 nucleotides: TGTGCCATCAGTGACCGCCTGTCGGATGGCTACACCTTC. Translated, it gives CAISDRLSDGYTF.

As for this clone: The sample holds other DNA sequences that translate to the same CDR3. This rearrangement joins TRBV6-1 to TRBJ2-7; D perhaps matches TRBD2 (6 bases). CDR1 and CDR2 from the germline V gene are MNHNS and SASEGT. There are 14 residues in the CDR3. With 1 base removed from V and 1 base from J, the gap between germline ends came to 8 bases. Here the CDR3 DNA reads TGTGCCAGCAGTGAAGGGGACTCGTCCTACGAGCAGTACTTC. Amino acids: CASSEGDSSYEQYF.

V gene TRBV5-1 combines with J gene TRBJ2-1; 7 nucleotides align to TRBD2. This CDR3 is 16 amino acids long. Looked up from germline, CDR1 is SGHRS and CDR2 is YFSETQ. Trimming cost V 0 bases and J 1 base; bases outside gene matches: 4. The chain's CDR3 is CASSLGEGGSYNEQFF. DNA for the CDR3: TGCGCCAGCAGCTTGGGTGAGGGAGGGTCCTACAATGAGCAGTTCTTC.

The rearrangement links TRBV28 to TRBJ2-2; possible D gene TRBD1, 5 bases. The CDR3 extends over 15 amino acids. Germline V gene sequence: CDR1 MDHEN, CDR2 SYDVKM. Trimming stripped 5 bases from V and 4 bases from J, with 14 bases between. CDR3 nucleotide sequence: TGTGCCAGCAGTCCCATCGACAGCAGCACCGGGGAGCTGTTTTTT. Residues: CASSPIDSSTGELFF.

The rearrangement joins TRBV10-1 to TRBJ1-4; 7 nucleotides line up with TRBD1. The CDR3 has 13 residues. The V and J ends lost 11 bases and 6 bases, in that order; junction bases with no gene match: 9. CDR1 WNHNN and CDR2 SYGVQD come from the germline V gene (reference sequence). The CDR3 protein is CASGAGGDEKLFF. CDR3 in DNA: TGCGCCTCCGGGGCAGGGGGAGATGAAAAACTGTTTTTT.

The chain uses TRBV12-5 and TRBJ2-7; 7 nucleotides agree with TRBD2. J gave up 2 bases and V 9 bases, and 16 bases lay outside the gene matches. The CDR3 contains 16 residues. Germline values: CDR1 LGHNT, CDR2 FRNRAP. The CDR3 sequence: CAREYSGREFTYEQYF. CDR3 sequence (DNA): TGTGCTAGGGAATATAGCGGGCGGGAGTTCACCTACGAGCAGTACTTC.

This clone was observed a single time. This chain uses TRBV4-1 with TRBJ1-5, with D uncertain. Trimming pared 6 bases from V and 4 bases from J, leaving 16 bases between. Per the germline V gene, CDR1 is MGHRA and CDR2 is YSYEKL. There are 15 residues in the CDR3. For the CDR3, the DNA is TGCGCCAGCAGTCTGTGGGCCACTGGGAATCAGCCCCAGCATTTT. Translated: CASSLWATGNQPQHF.

The chain is built from TRBV13 and TRBJ1-1, with D possibly matching TRBD1 (5 bases). The germline V and J ends were trimmed by 3 bases and 6 bases, with 14 bases remaining between them. Germline CDR1 is PRHDT and CDR2 is FYEKMQ (reference sequence). The CDR3 consists of 14 residues. CDR3 sequence: CASSFNGRGSEAFF. The CDR3 DNA follows: TGTGCCAGCAGCTTCAATGGGCGGGGCTCTGAAGCTTTCTTT.

The chain joins TRBV27 to TRBJ2-1; TRBD1 agrees at 7 bases. CDR1 is MNHEY and CDR2 is SMNVEV in the germline V gene (reference sequence). Losses at the gene ends were 5 bases for V and 1 base for J; bases not matched to a gene: 2. The CDR3 is 14 amino acids. The CDR3: CASSLTGSYNEQFF. The CDR3 DNA sequence: TGTGCCAGCAGTCTGACAGGGTCCTACAATGAGCAGTTCTTC.

V is TRBV29-1 and J is TRBJ2-5; D not certain. This CDR3 has 13 amino acids. The V and J ends lost 2 bases and 0 bases respectively, with 7 bases between them. Germline loops: CDR1 SQVTM, CDR2 ANQGSEA. Here the CDR3 DNA reads TGCAGCGTTGAAAACAGTAACCAAGAGACCCAGTACTTC. Protein sequence: CSVENSNQETQYF.

The DNA for the CDR3 is TGTGCCAGCAGCTTAGGGTCTAGCGGGAAGATCGGAGAGACCCAGTACTTC. Protein sequence: CASSLGSSGKIGETQYF. The chain joins TRBV13 to TRBJ2-5, with 9 bases fitting TRBD2. The CDR3 sequence is 17 residues long. Germline CDR1 is PRHDT and CDR2 is FYEKMQ (reference sequence). The J segment lost 4 bases and the V segment lost 0 bases, leaving 9 bases of the junction unmatched. Together with reference TRBV13 and TRBJ2-5, the CDR3 gives the full variable domain: AAGVIQSPRHLIKEKRETATLKCYPIPRHDTVYWYQQGPGQDPQFLISFYEKMQSDKGSIPDRFSAQQFSDYHSELNMSSLELGDSALYFCASSLGSSGKIGETQYFGPGTRLLVL.

This clone has only one observation. V usage is TRBV2 and J usage is TRBJ1-5; tentatively, D is TRBD1 (5 bases). Trimming shortened V by 6 bases and J by 6 bases, and 15 bases separated the two germline ends. The CDR3 is made up of 14 amino acids. Germline V gene sequence: CDR1 SNHLY, CDR2 FYNNEI. The CDR3, as DNA: TGTGCCAGCAGCAAGAAACTGGGGGGTCAGCCCCAGCATTTT. It is translated as CASSKKLGGQPQHF.

The CDR3 here is CASSQGVDYNEQFF. The CDR3 DNA sequence: TGTGCCAGCTCACAGGGGGTAGACTACAATGAGCAGTTCTTC. The gene calls are TRBV27 and TRBJ2-1; 8 bases are a match to TRBD1. Germline trimming cut 8 bases from V and 3 bases from J; bases unmatched to any gene: 6. The CDR3 loop spans 14 amino acids. CDR1 and CDR2 from the germline V gene are MNHEY and SMNVEV (reference sequence).

This clone was observed a handful of times. This CDR3 reads CASSGLAGSSTDTQYF. CDR3 sequence (DNA): TGTGCCAGCAGTGGGCTAGCGGGGTCTAGCACAGATACGCAGTATTTT. J is TRBJ2-3 and V is TRBV2; the match to TRBD2 covers 9 bases. The CDR3 spans 16 residues. Germline V gene sequence: CDR1 SNHLY, CDR2 FYNNEI. V dropped 4 bases and J dropped 0; count of bases not matched to a gene: 5.

Regarding this clone: Germline and junction disagree at one end, which may indicate a read error. Distinct nucleotide sequences in the sample also encode this CDR3. J is TRBJ2-4 and V is TRBV29-1, with a possible D match to TRBD1 (5 bases). The CDR3 loop spans 12 amino acids. From germline, CDR1 is SQVTM and CDR2 ANQGSEA. Here the CDR3 DNA reads TGCAGCGTTGACTTAGGGGATCACATTCAGTACTTT. Translating it yields CSVDLGDHIQYF.